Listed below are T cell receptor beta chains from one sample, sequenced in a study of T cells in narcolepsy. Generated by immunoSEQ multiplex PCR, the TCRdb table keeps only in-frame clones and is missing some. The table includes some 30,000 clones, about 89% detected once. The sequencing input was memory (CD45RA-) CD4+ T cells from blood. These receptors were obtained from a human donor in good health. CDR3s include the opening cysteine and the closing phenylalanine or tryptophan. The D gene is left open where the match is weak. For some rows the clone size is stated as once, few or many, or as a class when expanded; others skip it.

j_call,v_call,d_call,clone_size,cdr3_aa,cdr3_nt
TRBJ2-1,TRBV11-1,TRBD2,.,CASSRGLAGEAGSYNEQFF,TGTGCCAGCAGCCGGGGACTAGCGGGAGAGGCAGGGTCCTACAATGAGCAGTTCTTC
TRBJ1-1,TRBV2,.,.,CASSGQVGAFF,TGTGCCAGCAGTGGGCAGGTTGGAGCTTTCTTT
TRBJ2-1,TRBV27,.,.,CASSVGRGPYNEQFF,TGTGCCAGCAGTGTAGGGCGGGGGCCCTACAATGAGCAGTTCTTC
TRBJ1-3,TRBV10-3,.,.,CAIKAASFSSGNTIYF,TGTGCCATCAAGGCGGCCAGCTTCAGCTCTGGAAACACCATATATTTT
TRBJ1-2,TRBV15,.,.,CATSRDSTAPYGYTF,TGTGCCACCAGCAGAGATAGCACAGCCCCATATGGCTACACCTTC
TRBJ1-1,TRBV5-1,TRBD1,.,CASTPGGNTEAFF,TGCGCCAGCACCCCAGGGGGAAACACTGAAGCTTTCTTT
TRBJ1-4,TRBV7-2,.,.,CASSFEQVNEKLFF,TGTGCCAGCAGCTTCGAACAGGTTAATGAAAAACTGTTTTTT
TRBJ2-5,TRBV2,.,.,CASTRDYQETQYF,TGTGCCAGCACCCGGGACTACCAAGAGACCCAGTACTTC
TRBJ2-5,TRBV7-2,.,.,CASTTGQGYQETQYF,TGTGCCAGCACAACCGGTCAGGGGTACCAAGAGACCCAGTACTTC
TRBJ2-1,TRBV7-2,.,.,CASSLNSPVSSYNEQFF,TGTGCCAGCAGCTTAAACTCCCCGGTCAGCTCCTACAATGAGCAGTTCTTC
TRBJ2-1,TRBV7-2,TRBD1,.,CASSLQGAGYNEQFF,TGTGCCAGCAGCCTACAGGGGGCAGGGTACAATGAGCAGTTCTTC
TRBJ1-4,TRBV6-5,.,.,CATSRTHDYEKLFF,TGTGCCACGTCGCGCACACACGACTATGAAAAACTGTTTTTT
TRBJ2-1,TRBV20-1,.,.,CSGSGVREQFF,TGCAGTGGGTCGGGAGTACGGGAGCAGTTCTTC
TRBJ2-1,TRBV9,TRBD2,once,CASSETTSGSNEQFF,TGTGCCAGCAGCGAAACGACTAGCGGCTCCAATGAGCAGTTCTTC
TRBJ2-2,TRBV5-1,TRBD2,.,CASSPSSGVNTGELFF,TGCGCCAGCAGCCCCTCTAGCGGGGTGAACACCGGGGAGCTGTTTTTT
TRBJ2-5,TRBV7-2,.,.,CASSYPRGEQYF,TGTGCCAGCAGCTACCCCCGCGGGGAGCAGTACTTC
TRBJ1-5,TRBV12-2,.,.,CDGNSNQPQHF,TGTGACGGGAACAGCAATCAGCCCCAGCATTTT
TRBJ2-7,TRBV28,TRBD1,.,CASVNPGTVSYEQYF,TGTGCCAGCGTAAACCCCGGGACAGTCTCCTACGAGCAGTACTTC
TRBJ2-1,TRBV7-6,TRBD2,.,CASSLAASGSRNEQFF,TGTGCCAGCAGCTTAGCGGCGAGCGGGAGCAGAAATGAGCAGTTCTTC
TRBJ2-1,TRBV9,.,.,CASSLIQGNEQFF,TGTGCCAGCAGCCTAATACAGGGTAATGAGCAGTTCTTC
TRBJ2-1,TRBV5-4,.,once,CASSKDLNEQFF,TGTGCCAGCAGCAAAGATCTCAATGAGCAGTTCTTC
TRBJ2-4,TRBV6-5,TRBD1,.,CASSYDLGQGIQYF,TGTGCCAGCAGTTACGACCTCGGACAGGGCATTCAGTACTTC
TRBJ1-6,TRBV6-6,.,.,CASSYSNGGSPLHF,TGTGCCAGCAGTTACTCGAACGGGGGATCACCCCTCCACTTT
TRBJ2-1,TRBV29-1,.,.,CSVEDRYNEQFF,TGCAGCGTGGAGGACCGGTACAATGAGCAGTTCTTC
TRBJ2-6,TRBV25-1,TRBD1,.,CASGRTGRTGANVLTF,TGTGCCAGCGGGCGGACAGGGCGTACTGGGGCCAACGTCCTGACTTTC
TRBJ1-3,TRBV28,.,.,CASSEGPGHSGNTIYF,TGTGCCAGTTCGGAGGGCCCAGGGCACTCTGGAAACACCATATATTTT
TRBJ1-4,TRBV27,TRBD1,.,CASSFLPFGTGDEKLFF,TGTGCCAGCAGTTTTTTGCCTTTTGGGACAGGGGATGAAAAACTGTTTTTT
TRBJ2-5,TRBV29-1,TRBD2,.,CSGAGLERQETQYF,TGCAGCGGGGCGGGACTAGAGCGTCAAGAGACCCAGTACTTC
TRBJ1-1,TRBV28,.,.,CASKFQNTEAFF,TGTGCCAGCAAATTTCAGAACACTGAAGCTTTCTTT
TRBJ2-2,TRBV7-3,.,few,CASSLGKSNTGELFF,TGTGCCAGCAGCTTAGGCAAGTCCAACACCGGGGAGCTGTTTTTT
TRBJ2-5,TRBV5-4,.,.,CASSGDRSYQETQYF,TGTGCCAGCAGCGGAGACAGGTCGTACCAAGAGACCCAGTACTTC
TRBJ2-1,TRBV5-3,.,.,CARRLSNSYNEQFF,TGTGCCAGAAGGCTCTCCAACTCCTACAATGAGCAGTTCTTC
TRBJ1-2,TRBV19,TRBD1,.,CASSRGQGVGYTF,TGTGCCAGTAGTAGAGGACAGGGAGTCGGCTACACCTTC
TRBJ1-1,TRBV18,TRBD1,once,CASTTGDTEAFF,TGTGCCAGCACCACAGGGGACACTGAAGCTTTCTTT
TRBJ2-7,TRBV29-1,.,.,CSVWGGSRDYGQYF,TGCAGCGTTTGGGGGGGCAGCCGAGACTACGGGCAGTACTTC
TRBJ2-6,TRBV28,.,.,CASSPGGPGANVLTF,TGTGCCAGCAGTCCCGGGGGACCCGGGGCCAACGTCCTGACTTTC
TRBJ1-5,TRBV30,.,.,CAWSRAGRPNQPQHF,TGTGCCTGGAGTCGGGCCGGGAGACCAAATCAGCCCCAGCATTTT
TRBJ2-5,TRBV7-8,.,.,CASSLSRSEVAEKQETQYF,TGTGCCAGCAGCTTATCCCGGTCGGAGGTAGCGGAAAAGCAAGAGACCCAGTACTTC
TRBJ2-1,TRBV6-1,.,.,CASRQGLGNEQFF,TGCGCCAGCAGGCAAGGTTTGGGCAACGAGCAGTTCTTC
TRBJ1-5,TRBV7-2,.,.,CASSQPGRNQPQHF,TGTGCCAGCAGTCAACCGGGGCGTAATCAGCCCCAGCATTTT
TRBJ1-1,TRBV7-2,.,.,CASTGPRVSTEAFF,TGTGCCAGCACCGGGCCCCGGGTATCCACTGAAGCTTTCTTT
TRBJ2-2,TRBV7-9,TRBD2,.,CASSPGNPAGADTGELFF,TGTGCCAGCAGCCCTGGCAATCCAGCGGGAGCTGACACCGGGGAGCTGTTTTTT
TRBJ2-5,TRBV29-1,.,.,CSVTGTEGETQYF,TGCAGCGTCACAGGGACCGAGGGGGAGACCCAGTACTTC
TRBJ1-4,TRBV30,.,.,CAWSVLGAPEKLFF,TGTGCCTGGAGTGTACTTGGGGCCCCCGAAAAACTGTTTTTT
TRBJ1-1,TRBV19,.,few,CASSAGTSNTEAFF,TGTGCCAGTAGTGCGGGGACATCGAACACTGAAGCTTTCTTT
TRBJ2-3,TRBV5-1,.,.,CASSSAQGNTQYF,TGCGCCAGCAGCTCGGCCCAGGGAAATACGCAGTATTTT
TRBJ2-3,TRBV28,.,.,CASSPQETDTQYF,TGTGCCAGCAGTCCACAGGAGACAGATACGCAGTATTTT
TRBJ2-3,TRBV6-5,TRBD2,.,CASSYSLAGTADTQYF,TGTGCCAGCAGTTACTCTCTAGCGGGGACGGCAGATACGCAGTATTTT
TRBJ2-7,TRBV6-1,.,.,CASSDRRSSYEQYF,TGTGCCAGCAGTGATCGCAGGTCCTCCTACGAGCAGTACTTC